This is a list of T cell receptor beta chains from one sample in a study of neurological immune-mediated disorders. TCRdb analysed the 5' RACE reads with MiXCR anew, one entry per CDR3 protein. The table records roughly 62,000 distinct CDR3 sequences, around 3.8% of them present only once. The sequenced material came from PBMCs. The receptors stem from a woman in her 50s with multiple sclerosis. The CDR3 runs from the conserved cysteine through the conserved F or W. The D gene is left open where the match is weak. Not every row has a clone size; where given, it reads once, few, many or a size class.

TRBD2 TRBJ2-2 TRBV5-6 many CASSGGLAGSNTGELFF TGTGCCAGCAGCGGGGGACTAGCGGGTTCGAACACCGGGGAGCTGTTTTTT
TRBD1 TRBJ2-2 TRBV10-2 many CASSFHRTGGNTGELFF TGCGCCAGCAGCTTCCACCGGACAGGGGGTAACACCGGGGAGCTGTTTTTT
. TRBJ2-7 TRBV5-1 many CASSLDPTYEQYF TGCGCCAGCAGCTTGGACCCAACCTACGAGCAGTACTTC
. TRBJ1-5 TRBV3-1 few CASSPSDSNQPQNF TGTGCCAGCAGCCCGTCGGATAGCAATCAGCCCCAGAATTTT
. TRBJ2-1 TRBV7-9 few CASRPGQGVDNEQFF TGTGCCAGCAGGCCGGGACAAGGAGTCGACAATGAGCAGTTCTTC
TRBD1 TRBJ1-4 TRBV20-1 many CSASQGALNNEKLFF TGCAGTGCGTCACAGGGGGCGCTTAATAATGAAAAACTGTTTTTT
. TRBJ2-1 TRBV20-1 many CSARRTLGGNEQFF TGCAGTGCTAGAAGGACCCTTGGGGGCAATGAGCAGTTCTTC
. TRBJ2-6 TRBV11-3 few CASSFADSSGANVLTF TGTGCCAGCAGCTTTGCGGACAGCTCTGGGGCCAACGTCCTGACTTTC
. TRBJ1-4 TRBV7-3 few CASSMTQGSNEKLFF TGTGCCAGCAGCATGACTCAGGGATCTAATGAAAAACTGTTTTTT
TRBD1 TRBJ1-1 TRBV12-5 . CASGPGTANTEAFF TGTGCTAGTGGACCCGGGACAGCGAACACTGAAGCTTTCTTT